This TCR beta chain comes out of a study of CD8+ T cells in alopecia areata. Study background: Each day, treated patients took oral tofacitinib twice, at 5 to 10 mg per dose.

The study's findings and limits: Scalp sample data also include resident alphabeta T cells from normal skin. In lesional scalp, particularly from alopecia totalis/universalis, clonality was higher than in normal scalp.

The length of the CDR3 is 12 residues. The V end lost 6 bases, the J end lost 7 bases, and 13 bases lay between the germline ends. The germline V gene has CDR1 SQVTM and CDR2 ANQGSEA. Sequencing templates came from extracted RNA that was reverse transcribed into cDNA. Sequencing was performed with immunoSEQ multiplex PCR; in TCRdb, only in-frame clones are kept and a portion is missing. The data contain 120,000 to 150,000 clones, over 80% of them singletons. This clone was recorded once. Its matching antigen is unknown. Sequencing was performed on CD8+ T cells sorted from blood, taken at week 0. The chain recombines TRBV29-1 with TRBJ2-1; D might be TRBD1 (5 bases). This clonotype originated in a human donor with alopecia areata. CDR3: CSVVWGVNEQFF. The CDR3 coding sequence is TGCAGCGTGGTTTGGGGCGTTAATGAGCAGTTCTTC.